This T cell receptor beta chain was identified in a study of cytomegalovirus exposure and HLA in healthy donors. With 60 Vbeta and 13 Jbeta primers, the PCR was carried out. This table comes from immunoSEQ multiplex PCR, and its TCRdb copy is limited to in-frame clones, with some not included. The sample lists about 160,000 clones, 60% to 70% occurring once. In this sample, this clone turned up a few times. V lost 5 bases to trimming and J lost 8 bases; unmatched junction nucleotides: 7. Germline CDR1 and CDR2: SGHVS and FNYEAQ. The CDR3 loop spans 15 amino acids. Sequenced sample: PBMCs. This sequence was found in a woman aged 60-70 years in good health and CMV-seropositive. This chain links TRBV7-6 with TRBJ2-1, with TRBD1 identical over 12 bases. In DNA form, the CDR3 reads TGTGCCAGCAGCGGGGGGACAGGGGGCAGAGATGAGCAGTTCTTC. Amino acids: CASSGGTGGRDEQFF.